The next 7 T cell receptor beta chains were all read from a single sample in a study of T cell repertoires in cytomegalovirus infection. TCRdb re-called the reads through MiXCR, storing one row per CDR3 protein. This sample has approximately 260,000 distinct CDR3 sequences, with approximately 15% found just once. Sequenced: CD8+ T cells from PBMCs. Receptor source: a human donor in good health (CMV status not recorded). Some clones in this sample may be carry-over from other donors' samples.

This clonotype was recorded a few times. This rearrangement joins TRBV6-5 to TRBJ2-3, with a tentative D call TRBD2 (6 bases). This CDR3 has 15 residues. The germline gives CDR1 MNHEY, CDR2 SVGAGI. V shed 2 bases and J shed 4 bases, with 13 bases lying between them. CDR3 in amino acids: CASSYKVGGPDTQYF. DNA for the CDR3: TGTGCCAGCAGTTACAAGGTCGGGGGTCCAGATACGCAGTATTTT.

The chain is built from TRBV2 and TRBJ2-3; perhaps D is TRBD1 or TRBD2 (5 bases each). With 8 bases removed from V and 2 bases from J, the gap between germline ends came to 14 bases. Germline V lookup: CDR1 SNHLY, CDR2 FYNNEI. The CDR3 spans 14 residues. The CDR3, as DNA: TGTGCCAGCGTTGGGGGTTCGTACACAGATACGCAGTATTTT. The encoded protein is CASVGGSYTDTQYF.

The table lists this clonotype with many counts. CDR3 DNA: TGTGCCAGCAGTTATTTGCCCTACGAGCAGTACTTC. Protein: CASSYLPYEQYF. The V gene is TRBV6-2 or TRBV6-3, the J gene TRBJ2-7; no definite D call. V was trimmed by 3 bases and J by 2 bases, leaving 5 bases between them. CDR1 MNHEY and CDR2 SVGEGT come from the germline V gene. This CDR3 is 12 amino acids long.

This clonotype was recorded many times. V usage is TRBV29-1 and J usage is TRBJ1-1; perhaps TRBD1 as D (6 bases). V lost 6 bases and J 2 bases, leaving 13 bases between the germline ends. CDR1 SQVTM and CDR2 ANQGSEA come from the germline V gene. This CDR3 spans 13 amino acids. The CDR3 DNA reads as TGCAGCGTGCCGGGACAAATAAACACTGAAGCTTTCTTT. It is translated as CSVPGQINTEAFF.

The CDR3 protein is CSARGAGQNLAMNTEAFF. The CDR3 DNA reads TGCAGTGCTAGAGGCGCGGGACAGAACCTAGCCATGAACACTGAAGCTTTCTTT. The chain uses TRBV20-1 and TRBJ1-1, with 7 positions matching TRBD1. The CDR3 consists of 18 residues. J was trimmed by 0 bases and V by 1 base; bases with no gene match: 14. The germline gives CDR1 DFQATT, CDR2 SNEGSKA (reference sequence).

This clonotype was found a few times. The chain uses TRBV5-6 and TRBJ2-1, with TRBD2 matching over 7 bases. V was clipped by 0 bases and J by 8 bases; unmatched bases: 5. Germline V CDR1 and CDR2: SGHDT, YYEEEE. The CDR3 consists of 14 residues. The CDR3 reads CASSLALALDEQFF. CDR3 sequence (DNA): TGTGCCAGCAGCTTGGCACTAGCGTTGGATGAGCAGTTCTTC.

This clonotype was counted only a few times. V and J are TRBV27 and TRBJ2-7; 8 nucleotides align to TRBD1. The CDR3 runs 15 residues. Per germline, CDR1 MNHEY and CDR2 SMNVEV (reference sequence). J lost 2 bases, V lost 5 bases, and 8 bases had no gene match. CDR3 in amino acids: CASSAGTGSPYEQYF. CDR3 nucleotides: TGTGCCAGCAGTGCAGGGACAGGCTCCCCCTACGAGCAGTACTTC.